These 22 T cell receptor beta chains came from one sample sequenced in a study of human T cells and chemical hapten exposure. In TCRdb, the RACE reads were re-called with MiXCR into one record per CDR3 protein. The sample includes tens of thousands of distinct CDR3 sequences, 8% to 10% of them seen just once. Time point meaning: pre-sensitization, week 0. The treatment: therapeutic diphenylcyclopropenone sensitization with weekly scalp DPC. This sample comprised whole blood, obtained in connection with sensitization to the hapten diphenylcyclopropenone (DPC). The receptors were gathered from a woman aged 40 to 50 with alopecia areata. Some clones in this sample may be carry-over from other donors' samples.

The chain recombines TRBV30 with TRBJ2-6; 7 bases map to TRBD1. Unmatched junction bases numbered 11, after V lost 0 bases and J lost 3 bases. The CDR3 runs to 18 residues. From germline, CDR1 is GTSNPN and CDR2 SVGIG (reference sequence). The DNA of the CDR3 is TGTGCCTGGAGTGTACCAAAGGGACAGCTCGTTGGGGCCAACGTCCTGACTTTC. Amino acid sequence: CAWSVPKGQLVGANVLTF. The full variable domain, rest sourced from reference TRBV30 and TRBJ2-6, is SQTIHQWPATLVQPVGSPLSLECTVEGTSNPNLYWYRQAAGRGLQLLFYSVGIGQISSEVPQNLSASRPQDRQFILSSKKLLLSDSGFYLCAWSVPKGQLVGANVLTFGAGSRLTVL.

In its sample, this clonotype was seen many times. J is TRBJ2-1 and V is TRBV5-1; D is uncertain. V dropped 1 base and J dropped 4 bases, with 6 bases sitting between them. CDR1 is SGHRS and CDR2 is YFSETQ in the germline V gene. The CDR3 spans 13 residues. In DNA form, the CDR3 reads TGCGCCAGCAGCTTGAACGCTTACAATGAGCAGTTCTTC. It is translated as CASSLNAYNEQFF.

The chain couples TRBV3-1 to TRBJ1-2; D gene unclear. The CDR3 spans 15 residues. Germline CDR1 reads LGHDT; CDR2 reads YNNKEL (reference sequence). V shed 2 bases and J shed 3 bases, with 13 bases lying between them. The CDR3 is CASSQWGLADYGYTF. The CDR3 bases are TGTGCCAGCAGCCAATGGGGTTTGGCCGACTATGGCTACACCTTC.

This clonotype was counted ten times or more. The chain joins TRBV3-1 to TRBJ1-4, with D perhaps TRBD1 (5 bases). Germline CDR1 LGHDT, CDR2 YNNKEL (reference sequence). The CDR3 loop spans 16 amino acids. Trimming removed 0 bases at V and 7 bases at J, with 15 bases between. CDR3 sequence reads: CASSQDQTGVVEKLFF. The CDR3 nucleotides read TGTGCCAGCAGCCAAGATCAAACAGGCGTTGTTGAAAAACTGTTTTTT.

This clonotype turned up a few times. For the CDR3, the DNA is TGTGCCAGCAGCTTTAGGACAGGGGGCTACAGGTACACTGAAGCTTTCTTT. It encodes CASSFRTGGYRYTEAFF. The V call is TRBV7-2, the J call TRBJ1-1, with 11 positions matching TRBD1. CDR3 length: 17 residues. Per the germline V gene, CDR1 is SGHTA and CDR2 is FQGNSA. V dropped 3 bases and J dropped 3; count of bases not matched to a gene: 9. The complete variable domain, with remaining parts taken from reference TRBV7-2 and TRBJ1-1, reads GAGVSQSPSNKVTEKGKDVELRCDPISGHTALYWYRQSLGQGLEFLIYFQGNSAPDKSGLPSDRFSAERTGGSVSTLTIQRTQQEDSAVYLCASSFRTGGYRYTEAFFGQGTRLTVV.

Concerning this clonotype itself: Mismatch with germline at one junction end may stem from a read error. The chain links TRBV20-1 to TRBJ1-3, with D hard to call. The CDR3 runs 10 residues. Germline CDR1 is DFQATT and CDR2 is SNEGSKA (reference sequence). Here the CDR3 DNA reads TGCAGTGCGGCTGGTAACACCATATATTTT. Its protein product is CSAAGNTIYF.

This clonotype was counted many times. The DNA of the CDR3 is TGTGCCAGCAGCGATGCAACAGGGATCGGGGATCAGCCCCAGCATTTT. Translation: CASSDATGIGDQPQHF. The V gene is TRBV7-9, the J gene TRBJ1-5; maybe TRBD1 (6 bases). The CDR3 runs 16 residues. Trimming stripped 5 bases from V and 5 bases from J, with 19 bases between. The V gene's germline CDR1 is SEHNR and CDR2 FQNEAQ (reference sequence). The full variable domain, completed using reference TRBV7-9 and TRBJ1-5, is DTGVSQNPRHKITKRGQNVTFRCDPISEHNRLYWYRQTLGQGPEFLTYFQNEAQLEKSRLLSDRFSAERPKGSFSTLEIQRTEQGDSAMYLCASSDATGIGDQPQHFGDGTRLSIL.

Ten or more counts support this clonotype. V and J are TRBV21-1 and TRBJ2-3; the table's TRBD1 call for D was not verified on the DNA. TRBV21-1 counts as a pseudogene. The CDR3 sequence is 15 residues long. CDR3 loop: CASSKRGQGSDTQYF. CDR3 nucleotides: TGTGCCAGCAGCAAAAGGGGACAGGGATCCGATACGCAGTATTTT.

This clonotype was detected only a few times. This rearrangement joins TRBV12-3 or TRBV12-4 to TRBJ1-1; 7 positions agree with TRBD1. The CDR3 spans 15 residues. J was trimmed by 7 bases and V by 5 bases; bases with no gene match: 13. In DNA form, the CDR3 reads TGTGCCAGCAGTCGGGAAACAGGGGCTCGGGGTGAAGCTTTCTTT. It is translated as CASSRETGARGEAFF.

This clonotype appeared a few times. The chain carries TRBV7-9 and TRBJ1-1, with 7 bases that match TRBD1. Germline lookup yields CDR1 SEHNR and CDR2 FQNEAQ (reference sequence). The V gene end was trimmed by 3 bases and the J gene end by 0 bases; junction bases not matched to a gene: 4. The CDR3 totals 15 residues. CDR3 nucleotide sequence: TGTGCCAGCAGCTTTGGGACAGCTATGAACACTGAAGCTTTCTTT. Translated: CASSFGTAMNTEAFF.

This clonotype has a handful of counts. The rearrangement joins TRBV12-3 or TRBV12-4 to TRBJ1-1; unclear D gene. This CDR3 region has 13 residues. V was cut by 0 bases and J by 5 bases, with 7 bases left in between. In DNA form, the CDR3 reads TGTGCCAGCAGTTTAGCGCGAGCTACTGAAGCTTTCTTT. Amino acids: CASSLARATEAFF.

This clonotype was seen repeatedly, ten times or more. The V and J genes are TRBV3-1 and TRBJ1-5; D is possibly TRBD1 (6 bases). Trimming took 2 bases from V and 3 from J, leaving 11 bases between them. The V gene's germline CDR1 is LGHDT and CDR2 YNNKEL (reference sequence). CDR3 size: 15 residues. CDR3 coding DNA: TGTGCCAGCAGCCAACAGACAGGAGACAATCAGCCCCAGCATTTT. This translates into CASSQQTGDNQPQHF.

The V call is TRBV7-2, the J call TRBJ2-1; TRBD2 matches at 10 bases. The CDR3 extends over 14 amino acids. Per germline, CDR1 SGHTA and CDR2 FQGNSA. V shed 5 bases, J shed 10 bases, and the junction held 8 bases outside the gene matches. The CDR3 region has the DNA TGTGCCAGCAGCCCAATGCCGGGACTAGCGGAGCAGTTCTTC. Translated, it gives CASSPMPGLAEQFF. The complete variable domain, with remaining parts taken from reference TRBV7-2 and TRBJ2-1, reads GAGVSQSPSNKVTEKGKDVELRCDPISGHTALYWYRQSLGQGLEFLIYFQGNSAPDKSGLPSDRFSAERTGGSVSTLTIQRTQQEDSAVYLCASSPMPGLAEQFFGPGTRLTVL.

This clonotype was detected a few times. V and J are TRBV5-1 and TRBJ2-1, with TRBD1 matching 8 bases. CDR1 SGHRS and CDR2 YFSETQ come from the germline V gene. V was pared by 1 base and J by 11 bases, with 5 bases of the junction left unmatched. The CDR3 runs to 13 residues. This chain's CDR3 is CASSLLTGDKQFF. In DNA, the CDR3 is TGCGCCAGCAGCTTGTTGACAGGGGATAAGCAGTTCTTC.

This clonotype was seen at least ten times. V gene TRBV29-1 combines with J gene TRBJ2-5; a weak D match, TRBD1 (5 bases). The V gene lost 7 bases and the J gene lost 4 bases, with 28 bases spanning the gap. CDR1 is SQVTM, CDR2 ANQGSEA, per germline. The CDR3 runs 17 residues. CDR3 bases: TGCAGCGCTGGTGGGGATTCAGGCAGGGCCCCCCGAGAGACCCAGTACTTC. Protein: CSAGGDSGRAPRETQYF.

The CDR3 loop reads CASSTGNTGELFF. The DNA for the CDR3 is TGTGCCAGCAGTACGGGGAACACCGGGGAGCTGTTTTTT. The J gene is TRBJ2-2, the V gene TRBV12-3 or TRBV12-4; D gene uncertain. V was pared by 5 bases and J by 1 base, with 5 bases between. This CDR3 region has 13 residues.

This clonotype was found many times. The chain couples TRBV11-3 to TRBJ1-1; D call uncertain. V was cut by 1 base and J by 5 bases, with 14 bases left in between. Germline CDR1 SGHNT, CDR2 YENEEA. There are 15 residues in the CDR3. The CDR3 sequence: CASSLAGGEGTEAFF. In DNA form, the CDR3 reads TGTGCCAGCAGCTTAGCTGGTGGGGAAGGGACTGAAGCTTTCTTT.

This chain joins TRBV7-2 and TRBJ2-3; D is unclear. Trimming cost V 1 base and J 2 bases, with 7 bases left between them. CDR3 length: 14 amino acids. CDR1 and CDR2 from the germline V gene are SGHTA and FQGNSA. CDR3 protein: CASSLEYYTDTQYF. CDR3 in DNA: TGTGCCAGCAGCTTAGAGTACTACACAGATACGCAGTATTTT. Drawing the rest from reference TRBV7-2 and TRBJ2-3, the complete variable domain is GAGVSQSPSNKVTEKGKDVELRCDPISGHTALYWYRQSLGQGLEFLIYFQGNSAPDKSGLPSDRFSAERTGGSVSTLTIQRTQQEDSAVYLCASSLEYYTDTQYFGPGTRLTVL.

The chain has TRBV2 and TRBJ1-6; maybe TRBD1 (5 bases). This CDR3 spans 16 amino acids. Trimming removed 5 bases from V and 14 bases from J, with 25 bases in between. CDR1 and CDR2 (germline): SNHLY, FYNNEI. The CDR3 region is CASSINAGTTVLALHF. The CDR3 DNA sequence: TGTGCCAGCAGTATTAACGCCGGGACGACGGTTTTGGCCCTCCACTTT.

This clonotype was detected ten times or more. The chain carries TRBV4-2 and TRBJ2-3; 8 nucleotides align to TRBD2. The CDR3 consists of 18 residues. The ends lost 4 bases at V and 3 bases at J; junction bases unmatched: 15. Germline loops: CDR1 LGHNA, CDR2 YNFKEQ. CDR3 protein: CASSPTPPGGPRTDTQYF. The CDR3 DNA sequence: TGTGCCAGCAGCCCGACCCCCCCGGGGGGGCCAAGGACAGATACGCAGTATTTT.

The genes are TRBV5-1 and TRBJ1-5; unclear D gene. Germline lookup yields CDR1 SGHRS and CDR2 YFSETQ. CDR3 length: 14 residues. Trimming shortened V by 0 bases and J by 2 bases, and 6 bases separated the two germline ends. DNA of the CDR3: TGCGCCAGCAGCTTGGGCGGGCGCAATCAGCCCCAGCATTTT. Encoded protein: CASSLGGRNQPQHF.

This clonotype came up a few times. The chain links TRBV11-2 to TRBJ1-4; D is uncertain. The CDR3 is 14 residues long. Germline V gene sequence: CDR1 SGHAT, CDR2 FQNNGV. Trimming shortened V by 0 bases and J by 8 bases, and 10 bases separated the two germline ends. The CDR3 reads CASSLDPGTEKLFF. In nucleotides, the CDR3 is TGTGCCAGCAGCTTAGATCCGGGAACAGAAAAACTGTTTTTT.